This is a list of T cell receptor beta chains from one sample in a study of shared clonotypes between healthy human individuals. Profiling relied on immunoSEQ multiplex PCR, and the TCRdb table lists in-frame clones only, not all of them. This sample has 850,000 to 1,100,000 clones; around 77% occur once, and the top ten carry roughly 0.82%. Sequenced: memory CD4+ T cells from PBMCs. These receptors came from a man between 18 and 29 years old in good health. Some clones in this sample may be carry-over from other donors' samples. Both conserved end residues are part of each CDR3. D genes are given only for firm matches. Rows may omit the clone size; those that give it use once, few, many or a size class.

16	.	TRBV10-3	.	TRBJ1-4	CAISEGTLSTNEKLFF	TGTGCCATCAGTGAGGGGACTTTATCAACTAATGAAAAACTGTTTTTT
14	.	TRBV5-5	.	TRBJ2-7	CASSLGTDTYEQYF	TGTGCCAGCAGCTTGGGGACAGACACCTACGAGCAGTACTTC
14	.	TRBV10-3	.	TRBJ1-4	CAISESGTDEKLFF	TGTGCCATCAGTGAGTCAGGGACGGACGAAAAACTGTTTTTT
13	.	TRBV30	few	TRBJ1-1	CAWAPTSTGEAFF	TGTGCCTGGGCTCCCACTTCAACAGGTGAAGCTTTCTTT
14	.	TRBV18	.	TRBJ1-1	CASSPMGGETEAFF	TGTGCCAGCTCACCAATGGGAGGGGAGACTGAAGCTTTCTTT
15	.	TRBV7-2	few	TRBJ2-3	CASSFTLSSTDTQYF	TGTGCCAGCAGCTTTACACTTTCTAGCACAGATACGCAGTATTTT
15	.	TRBV30	.	TRBJ1-5	CAWSDLVQGHQPQHF	TGTGCCTGGAGCGATCTGGTCCAGGGGCATCAGCCCCAGCATTTT
13	.	TRBV2	.	TRBJ2-7	CASSRDLAYEQYF	TGTGCCAGCTCACGGGACCTCGCCTACGAGCAGTACTTC
14	.	TRBV15	.	TRBJ2-2	CATSTHRGSGELFF	TGTGCCACCAGCACACATCGGGGGAGCGGGGAGCTGTTTTTT
14	.	TRBV28	.	TRBJ1-4	CASSSGATNEKLFF	TGTGCCAGCAGTTCGGGGGCAACTAATGAAAAACTGTTTTTT
15	.	TRBV15	.	TRBJ1-4	CATSRELRGVEKLFF	TGTGCCACCAGCAGAGAATTAAGAGGGGTTGAAAAACTGTTTTTT
18	TRBD1	TRBV6-1	.	TRBJ1-5	CASSEEAGGPYSNQPQHF	TGTGCCAGCAGTGAAGAGGCAGGGGGACCTTATAGCAATCAGCCCCAGCATTTT
15	.	TRBV5-5	.	TRBJ2-6	CASSLADRGANVLTF	TGTGCCAGCAGCTTGGCGGATCGGGGGGCCAACGTCCTGACTTTC
14	.	TRBV6-6	.	TRBJ2-3	CASSYYLGPDTQYF	TGTGCCAGCAGTTACTACCTAGGTCCAGATACGCAGTATTTT
13	.	TRBV18	.	TRBJ2-7	CASSPQGPYEQYF	TGTGCCAGCTCCCCCCAGGGTCCCTACGAGCAGTACTTC
14	.	TRBV19	.	TRBJ1-5	CASSIVDSNQPQHF	TGTGCCAGTAGTATAGTGGATAGCAATCAGCCCCAGCATTTT
14	.	TRBV29-1	.	TRBJ2-6	CSVVASSGANVLTF	TGCAGCGTTGTCGCGAGTTCTGGGGCCAACGTCCTGACTTTC
15	.	TRBV6-1	.	TRBJ2-2	CASSEGRIVVGELFF	TGTGCCAGCAGTGAAGGGCGTATCGTCGTCGGGGAGCTGTTTTTT
15	.	TRBV6-6	.	TRBJ2-1	CASSQPGRDYNEQFF	TGTGCCAGCAGTCAGCCGGGACGGGACTACAATGAGCAGTTCTTC
15	.	TRBV7-3	.	TRBJ2-5	CASSFQGRTQETQYF	TGTGCCAGCAGCTTCCAGGGACGCACGCAAGAGACCCAGTACTTC
14	.	TRBV5-1	once	TRBJ2-5	CASSFGKEVKTQYF	TGCGCCAGCAGCTTTGGTAAGGAGGTAAAGACCCAGTACTTC
12	.	TRBV30	.	TRBJ2-5	CAWKASGETQYF	TGTGCCTGGAAAGCTTCTGGTGAGACCCAGTACTTC
14	.	TRBV28	few	TRBJ2-4	CASSFRGTKNIQYF	TGTGCCAGCAGTTTTCGGGGGACTAAAAACATTCAGTACTTC
14	TRBD2	TRBV28	.	TRBJ2-3	CASSLLAGADTQYF	TGTGCCAGCAGCTTACTAGCGGGCGCAGATACGCAGTATTTT
15	TRBD1	TRBV4-1	.	TRBJ2-5	CASTRTGAGQETQYF	TGCGCCAGCACCCGGACAGGCGCAGGCCAAGAGACCCAGTACTTC
14	.	TRBV6-1	once	TRBJ2-5	CASSDGSLKETQYF	TGTGCCAGCAGTGACGGGAGTCTAAAAGAGACCCAGTACTTC
12	.	TRBV5-4	.	TRBJ1-1	CASRTQNTEAFF	TGTGCCAGCAGAACTCAGAACACTGAAGCTTTCTTT
16	.	TRBV21-1	.	TRBJ2-7	CASSPHEGENSYEQYF	TGTGCCAGCAGCCCCCATGAAGGGGAAAACTCCTACGAGCAGTACTTC
17	.	TRBV4-1	.	TRBJ1-3	CASSQIFRTTSGNTIYF	TGCGCCAGCAGCCAGATATTCAGGACAACCTCTGGAAACACCATATATTTT
16	TRBD2	TRBV7-7	few	TRBJ2-5	CASSPGLAGPQETQYF	TGTGCCAGCAGCCCCGGACTAGCGGGTCCCCAAGAGACCCAGTACTTC
13	.	TRBV30	.	TRBJ1-5	CAWSVIGNQPQHF	TGTGCCTGGAGTGTAATCGGCAATCAGCCCCAGCATTTT
14	.	TRBV27	.	TRBJ2-2	CASSRWENTGELFF	TGTGCCAGCAGCCGGTGGGAGAACACCGGGGAGCTGTTTTTT
15	.	TRBV5-4	.	TRBJ1-3	CASTDRWESGNTIYF	TGTGCCAGCACAGACCGGTGGGAGTCTGGAAACACCATATATTTT
13	.	TRBV7-9	many	TRBJ2-7	CASSSRGGYEQYF	TGTGCCAGCAGCTCCAGGGGTGGCTACGAGCAGTACTTC
15	.	TRBV27	.	TRBJ1-1	CASSLSRTMNTEAFF	TGTGCCAGCAGTTTGAGCAGAACCATGAACACTGAAGCTTTCTTT
13	.	TRBV7-9	.	TRBJ1-5	CASSFSGDQPQHF	TGTGCCAGCAGCTTCTCCGGGGATCAGCCCCAGCATTTT
15	TRBD2	TRBV5-1	.	TRBJ2-3	CASSSRTSVADTQYF	TGCGCCAGCAGCTCCAGGACTAGCGTCGCAGATACGCAGTATTTT
13	.	TRBV6-6	.	TRBJ2-7	CASSFPDSYEQYF	TGTGCCAGCAGTTTCCCCGACAGCTACGAGCAGTACTTC
15	TRBD1	TRBV28	.	TRBJ2-5	CASSFPGQVGETQYF	TGTGCCAGCAGTTTCCCGGGACAGGTGGGAGAGACCCAGTACTTC
14	.	TRBV6-6	once	TRBJ2-3	CASQRGLNTDTQYF	TGTGCCAGCCAGAGGGGCCTAAACACAGATACGCAGTATTTT
15	TRBD2	TRBV10-3	.	TRBJ2-5	CAISDRLAGGETQYF	TGTGCCATCAGTGACCGTTTAGCGGGAGGAGAGACCCAGTACTTC
12	.	TRBV4-2	once	TRBJ1-1	CASSQTRTEAFF	TGTGCCAGCAGCCAGACGCGGACTGAAGCTTTCTTT
13	.	TRBV29-1	few	TRBJ1-5	CSVADTGNQPQHF	TGCAGCGTTGCGGATACGGGCAATCAGCCCCAGCATTTT
13	.	TRBV19	.	TRBJ1-2	CASNRGSLDGYTF	TGTGCCAGTAACCGGGGGAGTTTGGATGGCTACACCTTC
14	TRBD1	TRBV5-1	.	TRBJ2-2	CASSLGQVPGELFF	TGCGCCAGCAGCCTCGGACAGGTCCCCGGGGAGCTGTTTTTT
16	TRBD2	TRBV5-4	.	TRBJ2-7	CASSSRSSGSPYEQYF	TGTGCCAGCAGCTCACGCTCTAGCGGGAGTCCCTACGAGCAGTACTTC
17	TRBD2	TRBV5-1	.	TRBJ2-1	CASSPGLAGVSYNEQFF	TGCGCCAGCAGCCCGGGACTAGCGGGAGTGTCCTACAATGAGCAGTTCTTC
17	.	TRBV21-1	.	TRBJ1-5	CASSKGPRGRSNQPQHF	TGTGCCAGCAGCAAGGGTCCCAGGGGGCGAAGCAATCAGCCCCAGCATTTT
14	.	TRBV28	.	TRBJ1-1	CASTLWGGNTEAFF	TGTGCCAGCACCTTATGGGGTGGGAACACTGAAGCTTTCTTT